Listed below are T cell receptor beta chains from one sample, sequenced in a study of cytomegalovirus exposure and HLA in healthy donors. Data came from immunoSEQ multiplex PCR; TCRdb stores just in-frame clones and leaves some out. Among 110,000 or so clones, more than 75% were seen once, and the ten largest hold approximately 2%. Sample: PBMCs. The receptors here all came from a woman in her 30s in good health and CMV-seronegative. The CDR3 runs from the conserved cysteine through the conserved F or W. Each record gives: CDR3 length, J gene, V gene, D gene, clone size, CDR3 protein, CDR3 DNA. D genes are given only for firm matches. Not every row has a clone size; where given, it reads once, few, many or a size class.

>17|TRBJ1-5|TRBV5-6|TRBD1|once
CASSLGQGKDRNQPQHF
TGTGCCAGCAGCTTGGGACAGGGAAAGGATCGCAATCAGCCCCAGCATTTT
>19|TRBJ2-5|TRBV5-1|TRBD2|.
CASSLVGSSGGASQETQYF
TGCGCCAGCAGCTTGGTGGGGTCTAGCGGGGGAGCCTCCCAAGAGACCCAGTACTTC
>16|TRBJ1-6|TRBV7-9|.|.
CASSLASTGDNSPLHF
TGTGCCAGCAGCTTAGCGTCGACGGGGGACAATTCACCCCTCCACTTT
>17|TRBJ2-7|TRBV18|TRBD2|.
CASSPITSGLTMYEQYF
TGTGCCAGCTCACCGATTACTAGCGGCCTTACCATGTACGAGCAGTACTTC
>15|TRBJ2-2|TRBV6-5|.|few
CASRAEVVRTGELFF
TGTGCCAGCAGGGCTGAGGTGGTACGAACCGGGGAGCTGTTTTTT
>14|TRBJ1-2|TRBV5-1|.|.
CASSLGGGEYGYTF
TGCGCCAGCAGCTTGGGTGGGGGCGAGTATGGCTACACCTTC
>12|TRBJ2-7|TRBV27|.|once
CASSLWGREQYF
TGTGCCAGCAGTTTATGGGGGCGGGAGCAGTACTTC
>13|TRBJ2-5|TRBV19|.|.
CASSSGAQETQYF
TGTGCCAGTAGTTCAGGGGCTCAAGAGACCCAGTACTTC
>16|TRBJ1-3|TRBV19|.|.
CASTPRPGASPNTIYF
TGTGCCAGTACCCCCCGACCTGGAGCTTCGCCAAACACCATATATTTT
>15|TRBJ1-5|TRBV7-2|TRBD1|.
CASSLRTGVNQPQHF
TGTGCCAGCAGCTTAAGGACAGGGGTCAATCAGCCCCAGCATTTT
>16|TRBJ2-1|TRBV10-3|TRBD2|.
CAISEHGGGSYNEQFF
TGTGCCATCAGTGAGCACGGCGGGGGCTCCTACAATGAGCAGTTCTTC
>12|TRBJ1-2|TRBV6-6|TRBD1|.
CASRDSAPGYTF
TGTGCCAGCCGGGACAGCGCTCCTGGCTACACCTTC
>15|TRBJ2-7|TRBV10-3|.|.
CAISDPRGGAYEQYF
TGTGCCATCAGTGACCCCCGAGGAGGGGCCTACGAGCAGTACTTC
>15|TRBJ1-5|TRBV5-5|.|.
CASSSGGTPNQPQHF
TGTGCCAGCAGCTCCGGGGGGACACCGAATCAGCCCCAGCATTTT
>14|TRBJ2-7|TRBV10-3|.|.
CAISPQGGSYEQYF
TGTGCCATCAGTCCCCAGGGGGGCTCCTACGAGCAGTACTTC
>14|TRBJ1-4|TRBV19|.|.
CASSIKSRGEKLFF
TGTGCCAGTAGTATAAAGAGCCGGGGGGAAAAACTGTTTTTT
>13|TRBJ2-2|TRBV5-6|.|.
CASSLPGTGELFF
TGTGCCAGCAGCTTGCCGGGCACCGGGGAGCTGTTTTTT
>13|TRBJ1-2|TRBV6-5|.|.
CASSGRLVYGYTF
TGTGCCAGCAGTGGCCGACTCGTCTATGGCTACACCTTC
>15|TRBJ2-3|TRBV5-1|TRBD2|.
CASSVRTRDTDTQYF
TGCGCCAGCAGCGTTCGGACTAGGGACACAGATACGCAGTATTTT
>18|TRBJ1-6|TRBV28|.|.
CASSVTIAQNSYNSPLHF
TGTGCCAGCAGCGTGACTATAGCCCAAAACTCCTATAATTCACCCCTCCACTTT
>14|TRBJ1-1|TRBV21-1|.|.
CASSLRTLGTEAFF
TGTGCCAGCAGCCTCCGGACTCTCGGAACTGAAGCTTTCTTT
>15|TRBJ2-7|TRBV7-8|.|.
CASSLGVQVSYEQYF
TGTGCCAGCAGCTTAGGGGTACAGGTTTCCTACGAGCAGTACTTC
>15|TRBJ1-6|TRBV5-4|TRBD1|.
CASSAGTAYNSPLHF
TGTGCCAGCAGCGCCGGGACAGCTTATAATTCACCCCTCCACTTT
>13|TRBJ1-6|TRBV19|.|.
CASSIDNNSPLHF
TGTGCCAGTAGTATAGATAATAATTCACCCCTCCACTTT
>15|TRBJ2-7|TRBV10-2|TRBD2|.
CASRYTSGGSYEQYF
TGCGCCAGCAGGTACACTAGCGGGGGATCCTACGAGCAGTACTTC
>13|TRBJ1-1|TRBV29-1|.|.
CSVEDGENTEAFF
TGCAGCGTTGAAGACGGGGAAAACACTGAAGCTTTCTTT
>15|TRBJ2-3|TRBV7-2|TRBD2|.
CASSLFGGSTDTQYF
TGTGCCAGCAGCTTATTCGGGGGGAGCACAGATACGCAGTATTTT
>14|TRBJ1-2|TRBV6-5|.|few
CASRPTGITYGYTF
TGTGCCAGCAGGCCTACGGGAATAACATATGGCTACACCTTC
>18|TRBJ2-3|TRBV4-1|TRBD2|.
CASSQEAVRGDLSDTQYF
TGCGCCAGCAGCCAAGAGGCGGTGCGGGGGGATTTGTCGGATACGCAGTATTTT